This TCR beta chain is drawn from a study of vaccination and CD4 T cells after COVID-19. Study-wide background: The convalescents included six males and four females, and among them two were Hispanic while seven were Caucasian. At a median approximately 100 days (range 35 to 161) after diagnosis, post-COVID samples were drawn.

Cultured CD4+ T cell DNA underwent sequencing with the Oncomine TCR Beta short-read assay. Genomic DNA was isolated from CD4+ T cells that had been cultured. One entry per CDR3 protein results from TCRdb running MiXCR on the PCR reads. The sample includes 9,000 to 15,000 distinct CDR3 sequences, 44% of them seen just once. The CDR3 totals 12 residues. Trimming at V came to 6 bases and at J to 6 bases, leaving 3 bases not matched to a gene. Germline CDR1 reads SEHNR; CDR2 reads FQNEAQ (reference sequence). Notes on this clonotype: Its antigen is unidentified.

Treatment of the sample: roughly 11-day PBMC culture with coronavirus spike peptide pools or control peptides (ViraFEST assay). J is TRBJ1-1 and V is TRBV7-9, with 8 bases matching TRBD1. Sequenced sample: cultured CD4+ T cells from blood. The sequence derives from a human donor with COVID-19. The CDR3 protein is CASRRQGPEAFF. CDR3 DNA: TGTGCCAGCAGGCGACAGGGGCCTGAAGCTTTCTTT. The full variable domain, its missing parts supplied by reference TRBV7-9 and TRBJ1-1, is DTGVSQNPRHKITKRGQNVTFRCDPISEHNRLYWYRQTLGQGPEFLTYFQNEAQLEKSRLLSDRFSAERPKGSFSTLEIQRTEQGDSAMYLCASRRQGPEAFFGQGTRLTVV.